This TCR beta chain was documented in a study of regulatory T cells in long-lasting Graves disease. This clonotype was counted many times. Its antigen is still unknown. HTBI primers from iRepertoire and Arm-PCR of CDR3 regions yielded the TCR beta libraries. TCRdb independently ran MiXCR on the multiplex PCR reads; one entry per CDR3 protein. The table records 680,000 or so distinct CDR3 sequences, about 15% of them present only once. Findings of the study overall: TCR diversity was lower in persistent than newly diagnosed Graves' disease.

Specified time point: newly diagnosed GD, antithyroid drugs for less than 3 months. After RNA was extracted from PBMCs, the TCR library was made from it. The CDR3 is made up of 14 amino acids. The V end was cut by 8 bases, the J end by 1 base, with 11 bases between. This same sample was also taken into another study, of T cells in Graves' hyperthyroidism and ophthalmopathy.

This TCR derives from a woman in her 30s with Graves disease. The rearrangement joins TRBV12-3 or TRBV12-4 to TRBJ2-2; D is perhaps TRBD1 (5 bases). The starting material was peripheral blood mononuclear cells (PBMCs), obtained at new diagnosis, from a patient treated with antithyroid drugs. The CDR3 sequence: CASSRQGNTGELFF. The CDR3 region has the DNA TGTGCCAGCTCACGGCAGGGGAACACCGGGGAGCTGTTTTTT.